Below are 13 T cell receptor beta chains sequenced from a single sample in a study of Ad26.COV2.S vaccination and SARS-CoV-2 variants. Indicated treatment: around 19 received Ad26.COV2.S at low or high dose, single or two shots; 5 received placebo; per-sample allocation not given. At day 63 after the first vaccine or placebo injection, samples were drawn. The repertoire was sequenced with immunoSEQ multiplex PCR; TCRdb's copy has only in-frame clones and lacks some. This sample has some 520,000 clones, with roughly 87% found just once. Specimen: peripheral blood, collected in a trial of Ad26.COV2.S vaccine versus placebo. These receptors originate from a person aged 18 to 65 who received the Ad26.COV2.S COVID-19 vaccine or a placebo.

This chain uses TRBV30 with TRBJ1-2; D is unresolved. Between the trimmed V and J ends, which lost 4 bases and 7 bases, there was a span of 10 bases. Germline lookup yields CDR1 GTSNPN and CDR2 SVGIG (reference sequence). This CDR3 region has 11 residues. This CDR3 is CAWKLRGGYTF. CDR3 DNA sequence: TGTGCCTGGAAGTTGCGCGGTGGCTACACCTTC.

This clone was counted between two and nine times. J is TRBJ1-5 and V is TRBV27; 7 bases agree with TRBD1. The V gene's germline CDR1 is MNHEY and CDR2 SMNVEV (reference sequence). This CDR3 spans 14 amino acids. V shed 6 bases, J shed 8 bases, and the junction held 10 bases outside the gene matches. CDR3 protein: CASRPPGQSEPQHF. The CDR3 DNA reads as TGTGCCAGCAGACCCCCGGGACAGAGTGAGCCCCAGCATTTT.

The chain joins TRBV3-1 (or the pseudogene TRBV3-2) to TRBJ2-7; 9 nucleotides align to TRBD2. Germline CDR1 reads LGHDT; CDR2 reads YNNKEL (reference sequence). Trimming cost V 1 base and J 4 bases; bases outside gene matches: 11. The CDR3 contains 17 residues. The CDR3 reads CASSQAFSASGIYEQYF. The CDR3 nucleotides are TGTGCCAGCAGCCAAGCCTTTAGCGCTAGCGGGATTTACGAGCAGTACTTC.

This rearrangement joins TRBV6-6 to TRBJ1-2; TRBD1 aligns across 8 bases. Germline values: CDR1 MNHNY, CDR2 SVGAGI (reference sequence). CDR3 length: 14 residues. J was trimmed by 4 bases and V by 5 bases; bases with no gene match: 6. CDR3 sequence reads: CASSRTGTGYGYTF. The CDR3 DNA follows: TGTGCCAGCAGTAGGACAGGGACGGGCTATGGCTACACCTTC.

The chain combines TRBV19 with TRBJ2-7; 8 nucleotides align to TRBD2. V lost 10 bases and J lost 0; bases outside the gene matches: 11. CDR1 LNHDA and CDR2 SQIVND come from the germline V gene (reference sequence). The CDR3 contains 15 residues. DNA of the CDR3: TGTGCCACCTTGTCGTTAGCGGGAAGCTCCTACGAGCAGTACTTC. This translates into CATLSLAGSSYEQYF.

This clone was counted a few times. The rearrangement links TRBV28 to TRBJ1-3; the D is unclear. Trimming left V 2 bases short and J 7 bases short, with 12 bases between. This CDR3 is 14 amino acids long. Germline lookup yields CDR1 MDHEN and CDR2 SYDVKM. CDR3 coding DNA: TGTGCCAGCAGTTTAGGCCAGCATGGGAACACCATATATTTT. The encoded protein is CASSLGQHGNTIYF.

The chain employs TRBV30 and TRBJ2-7; tentatively, D is TRBD2 (6 bases). Trimming took 1 base from V and 3 from J, leaving 22 bases between them. Germline CDR1 GTSNPN, CDR2 SVGIG (reference sequence). The CDR3 runs 17 residues. CDR3 sequence: CAWSDPGVRRRNYEQYF. CDR3 nucleotides: TGTGCCTGGAGTGACCCGGGGGTCCGACGAAGGAACTACGAGCAGTACTTC.

The chain recombines TRBV30 with TRBJ1-1; D is unresolved. This CDR3 comprises 13 residues. Trimming stripped 2 bases from V and 3 bases from J, with 10 bases between. Germline lookup yields CDR1 GTSNPN and CDR2 SVGIG (reference sequence). The CDR3 spells CAWSSRWDTEAFF. The CDR3, as DNA: TGTGCCTGGAGTAGTCGTTGGGACACTGAAGCTTTCTTT.

V is TRBV16 and J is TRBJ1-6; D is undetermined. CDR3 length: 15 amino acids. V lost 6 bases and J lost 6, with 15 bases in between. Germline V CDR1 and CDR2: KGHSY, FQNENV. CDR3 sequence (DNA): TGTGCCAGCAGTCCATCGGACGGAGGTAATTCACCCCTCCACTTT. Translation gives CASSPSDGGNSPLHF. Full variable domain (missing parts from reference TRBV16 and TRBJ1-6): GEEVAQTPKHLVRGEGQKAKLYCAPIKGHSYVFWYQQVLKNEFKFLISFQNENVFDETGMPKERFSAKCLPNSPCSLEIQATKLEDSAVYFCASSPSDGGNSPLHFGNGTRLTVT.

The J gene is TRBJ2-5, the V gene TRBV20-1; D is unresolved. Trimming took 5 bases from V and 4 from J, leaving 8 bases between them. This CDR3 has 11 residues. CDR1 and CDR2 from the germline V gene are DFQATT and SNEGSKA (reference sequence). CDR3 in amino acids: CSALDGETQYF. CDR3 DNA: TGCAGTGCTCTAGACGGAGAGACCCAGTACTTC.

The rearrangement links TRBV14 to TRBJ2-5, with TRBD2 matching over 7 bases. CDR1 and CDR2 from the germline V gene are SGHDN and FVKESK. There are 16 residues in the CDR3. Unmatched junction bases numbered 12, after V lost 2 bases and J lost 6 bases. CDR3 sequence: CASSQMVGGPSKTQYF. For the CDR3, the DNA is TGTGCCAGCAGCCAAATGGTGGGAGGGCCCTCGAAGACCCAGTACTTC.

The V call is TRBV5-1, the J call TRBJ1-3, with 9 bases fitting TRBD1. The CDR3 has 18 amino acids. Germline V gene lookup returns CDR1 SGHRS and CDR2 YFSETQ. V lost 0 bases and J lost 1; bases outside the gene matches: 8. Written as DNA, the CDR3 is TGCGCCAGCAGCTTGGAGACAGGGGGTCTCTTTTCTGGAAACACCATATATTTT. Its translation is CASSLETGGLFSGNTIYF.

The rearrangement uses TRBV30 and TRBJ1-5; D is possibly TRBD1 (6 bases). V lost 3 bases, J lost 11 bases, and 17 bases lay in between. Germline V gene lookup returns CDR1 GTSNPN and CDR2 SVGIG (reference sequence). This CDR3 has 13 residues. The CDR3 loop reads CAWSLSRRGAQHF. The DNA for the CDR3 is TGTGCCTGGAGCCTCTCCCGGAGGGGGGCCCAGCATTTT.